The T cell receptor (beta chain) described here comes from a study of blood T cell repertoires in COVID-19. CDR1 and CDR2 from the germline V gene are LNHDA and SQIVND (reference sequence). With V trimmed by 1 base and J by 9 bases, 5 bases remained unmatched. CDR3 length: 14 residues. Generated by immunoSEQ multiplex PCR, the TCRdb table keeps only in-frame clones and is missing some. This table holds around 300,000 clones, nearly 90% found once. This clonotype originated in a young woman who had recovered from COVID-19. Sequenced: PBMCs or T cells enriched from blood (not recorded which). V usage is TRBV19 and J usage is TRBJ1-5, with 8 bases fitting TRBD1. In nucleotides, the CDR3 is TGTGCCAGTAGTATAGTACAGGGGGGAAGGCCCCAGCATTTT. It yields the protein CASSIVQGGRPQHF. The full variable domain, with the rest looked up from reference TRBV19 and TRBJ1-5, is DGGITQSPKYLFRKEGQNVTLSCEQNLNHDAMYWYRQDPGQGLRLIYYSQIVNDFQKGDIAEGYSVSREKKESFPLTVTSAQKNPTAFYLCASSIVQGGRPQHFGDGTRLSIL.